A single T cell receptor beta chain is shown here with its context. The table came from immunoSEQ multiplex PCR; TCRdb's copy has only in-frame clones and leaves some out. The sample has 48,000 or so clones, 88% seen once. These data belong to a study of T cell changes during pregnancy in multiple sclerosis. The CDR3 is 16 residues long. Germline CDR1 and CDR2: SGHRS and YFSETQ. Trimming took off 1 base at V and 1 base at J, with 11 bases between the two ends. The clonotype was recovered from a female donor with multiple sclerosis, enrolled in a pregnancy study. V gene TRBV5-1 combines with J gene TRBJ2-2; D possibly corresponds to TRBD2 (6 bases). The source material was CD4+ T cells from peripheral blood mononuclear cells, sampled in the second trimester of pregnancy. CDR3 nucleotide sequence: TGCGCCAGCAGCTTGCGGGGGACGGTGAACACCGGGGAGCTGTTTTTT. Protein product: CASSLRGTVNTGELFF.